These 20 T cell receptor beta chains came from one sample sequenced in a study of blood T cell repertoires in COVID-19. TCRdb keeps only in-frame clones here, not all; method: immunoSEQ multiplex PCR. The sample contains over 150,000 clones, 88% of which appear only once. The material sequenced was PBMCs or T cells enriched from blood (not recorded which). These receptor sequences come from a woman aged 18-35 years who had recovered from COVID-19.

The chain couples TRBV19 to TRBJ1-2; TRBD1 aligns across 9 bases. The germline CDR1 and CDR2 sequences are LNHDA and SQIVND (reference sequence). The trim removed 4 bases at V and 2 bases at J, leaving 2 bases unmatched. The CDR3 consists of 14 residues. CDR3 DNA sequence: TGTGCCAGTAGTAGGGACAGGGAAAACTATGGCTACACCTTC. Protein: CASSRDRENYGYTF.

The chain combines TRBV28 with TRBJ2-5; 12 bases map to TRBD2. V lost 3 bases and J lost 0; bases outside the gene matches: 2. Looked up from germline, CDR1 is MDHEN and CDR2 is SYDVKM. This CDR3 has 16 residues. The DNA for the CDR3 is TGTGCCAGCAGTTTCACTAGCGGGGGGAACCAAGAGACCCAGTACTTC. Translating gives CASSFTSGGNQETQYF.

The chain links TRBV19 to TRBJ1-4; D perhaps matches TRBD1 (6 bases). Germline V gene lookup returns CDR1 LNHDA and CDR2 SQIVND (reference sequence). V shed 3 bases and J shed 8 bases, with 19 bases lying between them. The CDR3 is 16 amino acids. CDR3 residues: CASSIGSGGGREKLFF. Here the CDR3 DNA reads TGTGCCAGTAGTATCGGTAGTGGCGGGGGCCGGGAAAAACTGTTTTTT.

This clone has only one observation. V usage is TRBV6-1 and J usage is TRBJ1-5; the D is unclear. CDR3 length: 15 amino acids. Germline CDR1 MNHNS, CDR2 SASEGT. Between the trimmed V and J ends, which lost 0 bases and 4 bases, there was a span of 10 bases. In nucleotides, the CDR3 is TGTGCCAGCAGTGAAGCGCCAGCGGCTAATCAGCCCCAGCATTTT. Its translation: CASSEAPAANQPQHF.

The chain employs TRBV18 and TRBJ2-5; perhaps TRBD1 as D (6 bases). V was clipped by 3 bases and J by 3 bases, with 8 bases between them. The CDR3 sequence is 13 residues long. Germline V gives CDR1 KGHSH, CDR2 LQKENI. The CDR3 here is CASSPDREETQYF. The CDR3 bases are TGTGCCAGCTCACCGGACAGAGAAGAGACCCAGTACTTC.

The CDR3, as DNA: TGTGCCAGCCGACACGAGTCTTCTAATGAAAAACTGTTTTTT. This codes for CASRHESSNEKLFF. The rearrangement joins TRBV6-5 to TRBJ1-4; D gene uncertain. The V and J ends lost 8 bases and 3 bases respectively, with 13 bases between them. CDR3 length equals 14 residues. The germline V gene has CDR1 MNHEY and CDR2 SVGAGI.

The chain joins TRBV24-1 to TRBJ2-1; the match to TRBD1 covers 8 bases. After removal of 8 bases from V and 8 bases from J, the junction contained 10 bases not matched to a gene. Germline V gene lookup returns CDR1 KGHDR and CDR2 SFDVKD. The CDR3 loop spans 14 amino acids. CDR3 loop: CATNAGDRGDEQFF. The CDR3 DNA reads as TGTGCCACCAACGCCGGAGACAGGGGCGATGAGCAGTTCTTC.

The genes are TRBV2 and TRBJ2-2, with D perhaps matching TRBD2 (6 bases). The ends were cut back, 7 bases at V and 5 bases at J, with 14 bases in the middle. Germline loops: CDR1 SNHLY, CDR2 FYNNEI. The CDR3 covers 14 residues. CDR3 nucleotides: TGTGCCAGCATTTGGGACTCGGCGACCGGGGAGCTGTTTTTT. This encodes CASIWDSATGELFF.

The chain joins TRBV10-2 to TRBJ1-2; 7 nucleotides align to TRBD1. V lost 5 bases and J lost 2; bases outside the gene matches: 5. CDR1 and CDR2 (germline): WSHSY, SAAADI. CDR3 length: 14 amino acids. The CDR3 DNA reads TGCGCCAGCAGTAGAGAGGGGGCGAACTATGGCTACACCTTC. It encodes CASSREGANYGYTF.

The CDR3 coding sequence is TGCAGTGCTAGTGGGACTAGCGGGGGTGTGAAGACCCAGTACTTC. It yields the protein CSASGTSGGVKTQYF. The chain carries TRBV20-1 and TRBJ2-5; 14 positions agree with TRBD2. V lost 3 bases, J lost 6 bases, and 6 bases stayed unmatched. Germline CDR1 DFQATT, CDR2 SNEGSKA (reference sequence). The CDR3 extends over 15 amino acids.

This chain links TRBV10-3 with TRBJ2-7; D gene uncertain. CDR1 is ENHRY, CDR2 SYGVKD, per germline. The CDR3 is 13 residues long. Trimming took 4 bases from V and 5 from J, leaving 12 bases between them. The DNA for the CDR3 is TGTGCCATCAGTGCAGGTTTTTCTAACGAGCAGTACTTC. Amino acid sequence: CAISAGFSNEQYF.

V gene TRBV24-1 combines with J gene TRBJ2-7, with D maybe TRBD1 (6 bases). V dropped 5 bases and J dropped 2 bases, with 12 bases sitting between them. The CDR3 length is 14 residues. CDR1 is KGHDR, CDR2 SFDVKD, per germline. The DNA for the CDR3 is TGTGCCACCAGTGCCCACAGGGTAACCTACGAGCAGTACTTC. Translated, it gives CATSAHRVTYEQYF.

V usage is TRBV4-2 and J usage is TRBJ2-7; D is unclear. V was cut by 0 bases and J by 6 bases, with 15 bases left in between. The germline gives CDR1 LGHNA, CDR2 YNFKEQ. This CDR3 is 15 amino acids long. The CDR3 loop reads CASSQESSTTREQYF. CDR3 nucleotides: TGTGCCAGCAGCCAAGAATCCTCGACAACTCGCGAGCAGTACTTC.

The CDR3 nucleotides read TGCAGCGTTCAGCCCAACAGGGTGGGGAGCGAGCAGTACTTC. Translated, it gives CSVQPNRVGSEQYF. This chain joins TRBV29-1 and TRBJ2-7; TRBD1 might be the D (6 bases). V dropped 5 bases and J dropped 6 bases, with 20 bases sitting between them. Germline V lookup: CDR1 SQVTM, CDR2 ANQGSEA. The CDR3 is 14 residues long.

This clone was recorded only once. The chain carries TRBV6-5 and TRBJ1-2; 10 bases line up with TRBD1. V was clipped by 5 bases and J by 8 bases; unmatched bases: 11. Germline values: CDR1 MNHEY, CDR2 SVGAGI. The CDR3 is 15 amino acids. CDR3 DNA: TGTGCCAGCAGTACGACAGGGGGCACTAGAGGAGGCTACACCTTC. Translation: CASSTTGGTRGGYTF.

The CDR3: CASSSFSRQAINYGYTF. As DNA, the CDR3 is TGTGCCAGCAGCTCGTTTAGCCGACAGGCTATTAACTATGGCTACACCTTC. The rearrangement links TRBV7-2 to TRBJ1-2; tentative D call: TRBD1 (6 bases). This CDR3 has 17 amino acids. The ends were cut back, 4 bases at V and 1 base at J, with 19 bases in the middle. Looked up from germline, CDR1 is SGHTA and CDR2 is FQGNSA.

The gene calls are TRBV25-1 and TRBJ1-1; 9 bases match TRBD1. The CDR3 length is 14 residues. Germline V lookup: CDR1 MGHDK, CDR2 SYGVNS. Trimming cost V 3 bases and J 5 bases; bases outside gene matches: 4. CDR3 protein: CASSDPDRGTEAFF. The CDR3 nucleotides are TGTGCCAGCAGTGACCCGGACAGGGGTACTGAAGCTTTCTTT.

The chain couples TRBV7-2 to TRBJ1-4, with TRBD1 matching 7 bases. The trim removed 5 bases at V and 6 bases at J, leaving 9 bases unmatched. This CDR3 has 15 amino acids. The V gene's germline CDR1 is SGHTA and CDR2 FQGNSA. CDR3 sequence reads: CASSPKRGLDEKLFF. The CDR3 nucleotides read TGTGCCAGCAGCCCTAAGAGGGGGCTAGATGAAAAACTGTTTTTT.

This rearrangement joins TRBV19 to TRBJ1-5; 7 bases align to TRBD1. The V segment lost 4 bases and the J segment 12 bases; nucleotides outside the gene matches: 12. This CDR3 region has 14 residues. In germline, CDR1 is LNHDA, CDR2 SQIVND (reference sequence). CDR3 amino acids: CASSTEKGTVIQHF. The DNA for the CDR3 is TGTGCCAGTAGTACAGAAAAAGGGACAGTTATCCAGCATTTT.

The chain has TRBV10-1 and TRBJ2-2; D might be TRBD1 (6 bases). Germline V gene data show CDR1 as WNHNN and CDR2 as SYGVQD (reference sequence). Deletions cut 3 bases from V and 0 bases from J, with 8 bases between. This CDR3 has 15 residues. The CDR3 spells CASSDGGTNTGELFF. The CDR3 DNA reads as TGCGCCAGCAGTGATGGGGGCACGAACACCGGGGAGCTGTTTTTT.